A single sample gave rise to the 21 T cell receptor beta chains below, sequenced in a study of blood T cell repertoires in COVID-19. Only in-frame clones appear in the TCRdb table, and some are missing; sequencing was by immunoSEQ multiplex PCR. The table records 200,000 to 250,000 clones, around 88% of them present only once. Sequences were obtained from peripheral blood. These receptors all come from a woman in her thirties who had recovered from COVID-19.

About this clone: This may stem from a read error, because a much larger clone lies one nucleotide away. The same CDR3 can be traced to other DNA sequences in this sample. This sequence joins TRBV3-1 (or the pseudogene TRBV3-2) and TRBJ1-2; maybe TRBD1 (6 bases). The CDR3 is made up of 13 amino acids. The V gene lost 4 bases and the J gene lost 4 bases, with 10 bases spanning the gap. The germline CDR1 and CDR2 sequences are LGHDT and YNNKEL (reference sequence). In nucleotides, the CDR3 is TGTGCCAGCAGCCCGACAGGAGGCTATGGCTACACCTTC. This encodes CASSPTGGYGYTF.

The rearrangement joins TRBV5-1 to TRBJ1-4, with D possibly matching TRBD1 (5 bases). Trimming pared 0 bases from V and 8 bases from J, leaving 14 bases between. This CDR3 is 15 amino acids long. CDR1 SGHRS and CDR2 YFSETQ come from the germline V gene. The CDR3, as DNA: TGCGCCAGCAGCTTGGGATTTGGGGGAGGGGAAAAACTGTTTTTT. It encodes CASSLGFGGGEKLFF.

The chain carries TRBV3-1 (or the pseudogene TRBV3-2) and TRBJ2-5; TRBD2 matches 10 bases. There are 17 residues in the CDR3. The ends lost 4 bases at V and 5 bases at J; junction bases unmatched: 13. CDR1 and CDR2 (germline): LGHDT, YNNKEL (reference sequence). The CDR3 protein is CASSRGERAGGRETQYF. The DNA of the CDR3 is TGTGCCAGCAGCCGCGGGGAAAGAGCGGGGGGGCGTGAGACCCAGTACTTC.

This clone was picked up one time. The chain has TRBV9 and TRBJ2-3; D perhaps matches TRBD2 (5 bases). This CDR3 spans 15 amino acids. CDR1 is SGDLS, CDR2 YYNGEE, per germline. Trimming removed 0 bases from V and 0 bases from J, with 8 bases in between. The CDR3 DNA reads TGTGCCAGCAGCGTAGCGGGATCTAGCACAGATACGCAGTATTTT. Translated, it gives CASSVAGSSTDTQYF. Together with reference TRBV9 and TRBJ2-3, the CDR3 gives the full variable domain: DSGVTQTPKHLITATGQRVTLRCSPRSGDLSVYWYQQSLDQGLQFLIQYYNGEERAKGNILERFSAQQFPDLHSELNLSSLELGDSALYFCASSVAGSSTDTQYFGPGTRLTVL.

The chain recombines TRBV15 with TRBJ1-2; D is possibly TRBD1 (5 bases). V lost 0 bases, J lost 11 bases, and 16 bases lay in between. The CDR3 covers 14 residues. Germline CDR1 and CDR2: LNHNV and YYDKDF (reference sequence). The CDR3 DNA is TGTGCCACCAGCAGAGAGGGGGGTAAGAGCATGTACACCTTC. Residues: CATSREGGKSMYTF.

The gene calls are TRBV19 and TRBJ2-2, with D possibly TRBD1 on 5 matching bases. The CDR3 is 16 residues long. Per the germline V gene, CDR1 is LNHDA and CDR2 is SQIVND (reference sequence). Between the trimmed V and J ends, which lost 5 bases and 1 base, there was a span of 14 bases. Here the CDR3 reads CASSPRGAENTGELFF. CDR3 in DNA: TGTGCCAGTAGTCCCCGTGGGGCCGAGAACACCGGGGAGCTGTTTTTT.

V is TRBV15 and J is TRBJ1-1, with 8 bases that match TRBD1. The CDR3 length is 14 residues. Germline CDR1 is LNHNV and CDR2 is YYDKDF (reference sequence). V lost 3 bases to trimming and J lost 4 bases; unmatched junction nucleotides: 4. This CDR3 reads CATSSGQGGTEAFF. In nucleotides, the CDR3 is TGTGCCACCAGCAGCGGACAGGGAGGCACTGAAGCTTTCTTT.

The rearrangement links TRBV7-2 to TRBJ1-1, with D perhaps matching TRBD1 (6 bases). Germline assignment: CDR1 SGHTA and CDR2 FQGNSA. Trimming shortened V by 2 bases and J by 4 bases, and 8 bases separated the two germline ends. The CDR3 sequence is 13 residues long. The CDR3 sequence is CASSLQGTTEAFF. Written as DNA, the CDR3 is TGTGCCAGCAGCTTACAGGGGACCACTGAAGCTTTCTTT.

The chain recombines TRBV11-2 with TRBJ2-3; 8 bases are a match to TRBD2. Per the germline V gene, CDR1 is SGHAT and CDR2 is FQNNGV. With V trimmed by 1 base and J by 2 bases, 11 bases remained unmatched. The CDR3 has 18 amino acids. The CDR3 sequence: CASSLGRGGALPTDTQYF. The CDR3 nucleotides read TGTGCCAGCAGCTTAGGACGGGGGGGAGCACTTCCCACAGATACGCAGTATTTT.

V is TRBV19 and J is TRBJ2-7; D gene unclear. V lost 4 bases to trimming and J lost 3 bases, with 10 bases between them. The CDR3 covers 13 residues. Germline assignment: CDR1 LNHDA and CDR2 SQIVND (reference sequence). The CDR3 DNA is TGTGCCAGTAGTACTGCGTCAGGCTACGAGCAGTACTTC. As protein: CASSTASGYEQYF.

This rearrangement joins TRBV5-1 to TRBJ1-1, with a tentative D call TRBD1 (5 bases). This CDR3 comprises 17 residues. Germline values: CDR1 SGHRS, CDR2 YFSETQ. V was trimmed by 1 base and J by 3 bases, leaving 19 bases between them. CDR3 in amino acids: CASSLRTAGSGDTEAFF. CDR3 sequence (DNA): TGCGCCAGCAGCTTGAGAACAGCAGGGTCGGGGGACACTGAAGCTTTCTTT.

The count of this clone is one. The genes are TRBV5-4 and TRBJ2-3, with 15 bases matching TRBD2. This CDR3 has 19 residues. V trimming: 2 bases; J trimming: 2 bases; junction bases outside the gene matches: 9. CDR1 is SGHNT, CDR2 YYREEE, per germline (reference sequence). The CDR3 region is CASSLLGLAGGKTTDTQYF. Here the CDR3 DNA reads TGTGCCAGCAGCTTATTGGGACTAGCGGGGGGAAAGACCACAGATACGCAGTATTTT.

The rearrangement links TRBV12-5 to TRBJ2-7; 7 bases align to TRBD1. Germline V gene lookup returns CDR1 LGHNT and CDR2 FRNRAP. The trim removed 6 bases at V and 4 bases at J, leaving 15 bases unmatched. CDR3 length equals 16 residues. This CDR3 reads CASGLSRTGLLYEQYF. CDR3 nucleotide sequence: TGTGCTAGTGGACTATCAAGGACAGGCCTACTATACGAGCAGTACTTC.

J is TRBJ2-7 and V is TRBV7-2; 8 nucleotides align to TRBD1. The CDR3 is made up of 18 amino acids. Germline V gives CDR1 SGHTA, CDR2 FQGNSA. The V and J ends lost 0 bases and 0 bases, in that order; junction bases with no gene match: 10. CDR3 sequence reads: CASSLAFSGGRSSYEQYF. The CDR3, as DNA: TGTGCCAGCAGCTTAGCATTTTCAGGGGGCCGATCCTCCTACGAGCAGTACTTC. Full variable domain (rest looked up from reference TRBV7-2 and TRBJ2-7): GAGVSQSPSNKVTEKGKDVELRCDPISGHTALYWYRQSLGQGLEFLIYFQGNSAPDKSGLPSDRFSAERTGGSVSTLTIQRTQQEDSAVYLCASSLAFSGGRSSYEQYFGPGTRLTVT.

The rearrangement links TRBV10-1 to TRBJ1-6; no clear D gene. Trimming shortened V by 3 bases and J by 7 bases, and 10 bases separated the two germline ends. Germline CDR1 and CDR2: WNHNN and SYGVQD (reference sequence). The CDR3 has 14 amino acids. This CDR3 is CASSDTSGNSPLHF. The CDR3 nucleotides are TGCGCCAGCAGTGACACTTCGGGAAATTCACCCCTCCACTTT.

This clone was seen more than once but under ten times. CDR3 DNA: TGCGCCAGCAGCAAGGACAGGCCTCTGAACACTGAAGCTTTCTTT. Residues: CASSKDRPLNTEAFF. V is TRBV5-1 and J is TRBJ1-1, with TRBD1 matching over 7 bases. The length of the CDR3 is 15 residues. V was pared by 4 bases and J by 0 bases, with 6 bases of the junction left unmatched. CDR1 is SGHRS, CDR2 YFSETQ, per germline.

A single count supports this clone. The chain carries TRBV6-5 and TRBJ2-1; 10 bases map to TRBD2. After removal of 5 bases from V and 0 bases from J, the junction contained 1 base not matched to a gene. This CDR3 region has 15 residues. Germline CDR1 is MNHEY and CDR2 is SVGAGI. The CDR3 coding sequence is TGTGCCAGCAGTAGCGGGGGGGGCTCCTACAATGAGCAGTTCTTC. Translating gives CASSSGGGSYNEQFF.

The V call is TRBV7-6, the J call TRBJ2-7, with D maybe TRBD1 (6 bases). The length of the CDR3 is 15 residues. CDR1 and CDR2 (germline): SGHVS, FNYEAQ. The V end was cut by 5 bases, the J end by 2 bases, with 16 bases between. The DNA for the CDR3 is TGTGCCAGCAGCCCGTTAGGGTACAGGGCCTACGAGCAGTACTTC. It yields the protein CASSPLGYRAYEQYF.

J is TRBJ2-1 and V is TRBV4-3; D is possibly TRBD2 (7 bases). The germline V gene encodes CDR1 LGHNA and CDR2 YSLEER. This CDR3 contains 14 residues. V lost 3 bases and J lost 2, with 8 bases in between. The CDR3 sequence: CASSQGGPYNEQFF. The CDR3 DNA reads as TGCGCCAGCAGCCAGGGGGGGCCCTACAATGAGCAGTTCTTC.

The chain is built from TRBV10-1 and TRBJ2-7, with D possibly TRBD1 on 5 matching bases. V lost 4 bases and J lost 2, with 9 bases in between. The CDR3 loop spans 13 amino acids. CDR1 is WNHNN and CDR2 is SYGVQD in the germline V gene (reference sequence). This CDR3 is CASSGGITYEQYF. The CDR3 DNA reads TGCGCCAGCAGTGGGGGCATAACCTACGAGCAGTACTTC.

V gene TRBV19 combines with J gene TRBJ1-5, with 8 nucleotides matching TRBD1. V gave up 6 bases and J gave up 7 bases; unmatched junction bases: 14. The germline V gene encodes CDR1 LNHDA and CDR2 SQIVND (reference sequence). This CDR3 has 16 amino acids. The CDR3 reads CASRDRQGLEEQPQHF. The CDR3 DNA follows: TGTGCCAGTAGAGACCGACAGGGGTTAGAAGAGCAGCCCCAGCATTTT.